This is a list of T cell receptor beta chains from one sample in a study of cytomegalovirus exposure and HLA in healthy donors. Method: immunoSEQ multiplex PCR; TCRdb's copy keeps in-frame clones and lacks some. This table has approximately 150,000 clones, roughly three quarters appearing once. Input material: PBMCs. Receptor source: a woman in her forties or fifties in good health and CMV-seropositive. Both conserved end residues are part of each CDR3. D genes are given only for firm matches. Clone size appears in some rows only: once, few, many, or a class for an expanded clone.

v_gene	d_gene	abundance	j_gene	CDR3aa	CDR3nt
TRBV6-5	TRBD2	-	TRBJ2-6	CASSHGGKGANVLTF	TGTGCCAGCAGCCACGGGGGGAAAGGGGCCAACGTCCTGACTTTC
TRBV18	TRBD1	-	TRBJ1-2	CASSPGTDYGYTF	TGTGCCAGCTCACCCGGGACAGACTATGGCTACACCTTC
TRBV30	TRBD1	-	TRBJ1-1	CAWSAGGQGGTEAFF	TGTGCCTGGAGTGCAGGGGGACAGGGGGGGACTGAAGCTTTCTTT
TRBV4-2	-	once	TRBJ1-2	CASSQDRFLNYGYTF	TGTGCCAGCAGCCAAGATCGGTTCCTTAACTATGGCTACACCTTC
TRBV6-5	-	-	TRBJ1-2	CASSYSAGASEGYTF	TGTGCCAGCAGTTACTCGGCGGGGGCCAGCGAGGGCTACACCTTC
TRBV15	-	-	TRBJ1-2	CATSRETANYGYTF	TGTGCCACCAGCAGAGAAACGGCTAACTATGGCTACACCTTC
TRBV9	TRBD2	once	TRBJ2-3	CASSVASGGTDTQYF	TGTGCCAGCAGCGTCGCTAGCGGGGGCACAGATACGCAGTATTTT
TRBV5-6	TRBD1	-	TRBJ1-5	CASSLVDRVEQPQHF	TGTGCCAGCAGCTTGGTGGACAGGGTAGAACAGCCCCAGCATTTT
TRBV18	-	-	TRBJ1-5	CASSPMGRDQPQHF	TGTGCCAGCTCACCAATGGGGCGAGATCAGCCCCAGCATTTT
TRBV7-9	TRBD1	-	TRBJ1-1	CASSLRGDSEAFF	TGTGCCAGCAGCTTAAGGGGGGACAGTGAAGCTTTCTTT
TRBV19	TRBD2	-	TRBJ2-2	CASSIGGGANTGELFF	TGTGCCAGTAGTATAGGCGGGGGGGCTAACACCGGGGAGCTGTTTTTT
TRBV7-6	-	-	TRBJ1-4	CASSLGSFGSNEKLFF	TGTGCCAGCAGCTTAGGCAGCTTTGGGAGTAATGAAAAACTGTTTTTT
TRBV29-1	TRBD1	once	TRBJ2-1	CSNKDRLGEQFF	TGCAGCAACAAGGACAGGTTGGGTGAGCAGTTCTTC
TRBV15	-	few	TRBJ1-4	CATSRDLRGSDEKLFF	TGTGCCACCAGCAGAGATCTGCGAGGATCGGATGAAAAACTGTTTTTT
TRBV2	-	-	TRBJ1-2	CASSADRRKYGYTF	TGTGCCAGCAGTGCAGACAGGCGGAAATATGGCTACACCTTC
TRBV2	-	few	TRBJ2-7	CASSIRLTGSYEQYF	TGTGCCAGCAGCATTCGCCTTACAGGGTCCTACGAGCAGTACTTC
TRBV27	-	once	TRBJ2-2	CASSLGGPNTGELFF	TGTGCCAGCAGTTTGGGGGGGCCGAACACCGGGGAGCTGTTTTTT
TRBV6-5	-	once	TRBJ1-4	CASREQANEKLFF	TGTGCCAGCCGGGAGCAAGCTAATGAAAAACTGTTTTTT
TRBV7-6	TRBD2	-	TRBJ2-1	CASSILAGGSYNEQFF	TGTGCCAGCAGCATACTAGCGGGGGGTTCCTACAATGAGCAGTTCTTC
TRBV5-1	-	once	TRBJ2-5	CASSSSGTSQETQYF	TGCGCCAGCAGCTCCTCCGGGACTTCCCAAGAGACCCAGTACTTC
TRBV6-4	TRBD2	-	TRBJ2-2	CASSRSGATGELFF	TGTGCCAGCAGCCGTAGCGGGGCCACCGGGGAGCTGTTTTTT
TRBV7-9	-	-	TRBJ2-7	CASSFSGVWNEQYF	TGTGCCAGCAGCTTTTCCGGGGTATGGAACGAGCAGTACTTC
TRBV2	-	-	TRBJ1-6	CASGRAVFNSPLHF	TGTGCCAGCGGGCGGGCAGTGTTCAATTCACCCCTCCACTTT
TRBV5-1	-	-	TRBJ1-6	CASSLGARDNSPLHF	TGCGCCAGCAGCTTGGGGGCAAGAGATAATTCACCCCTCCACTTT
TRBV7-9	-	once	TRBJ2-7	CASSSGGFIDIHEQYF	TGTGCCAGCAGTTCCGGGGGATTTATAGACATCCACGAGCAGTACTTC
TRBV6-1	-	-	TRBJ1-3	CASDQASGNTIYF	TGTGCCAGCGACCAGGCCTCTGGAAACACCATATATTTT
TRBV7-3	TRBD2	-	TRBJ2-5	CASSLTSGGAETQYF	TGTGCCAGCAGCTTAACTAGCGGGGGGGCAGAGACCCAGTACTTC
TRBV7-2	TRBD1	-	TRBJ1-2	CASSYGQGEYGYTF	TGTGCCAGCAGCTACGGACAGGGGGAATATGGCTACACCTTC
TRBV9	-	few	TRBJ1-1	CASSVGRVNTEAFF	TGTGCCAGCAGCGTAGGCAGGGTGAACACTGAAGCTTTCTTT
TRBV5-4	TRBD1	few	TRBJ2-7	CASSFDRGPNYEQYF	TGTGCCAGCAGCTTCGACAGGGGGCCGAACTACGAGCAGTACTTC
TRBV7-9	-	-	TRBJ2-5	CASQGYQETQYF	TGTGCCAGCCAGGGATACCAAGAGACCCAGTACTTC
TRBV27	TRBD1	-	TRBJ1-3	CASSSLTGFINTIYF	TGTGCCAGCAGTTCATTGACAGGGTTTATCAACACCATATATTTT
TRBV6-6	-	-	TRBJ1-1	CASSYRLQGNTEAFF	TGTGCCAGCAGTTACCGGCTACAGGGAAACACTGAAGCTTTCTTT
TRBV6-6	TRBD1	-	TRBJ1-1	CASSYGGQGNTEAFF	TGTGCCAGCAGTTACGGGGGACAGGGGAACACTGAAGCTTTCTTT
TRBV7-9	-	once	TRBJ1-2	CASSYFGSGRGYTF	TGTGCCAGCAGCTACTTTGGGAGCGGACGTGGCTACACCTTC
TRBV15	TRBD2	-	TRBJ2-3	CATDSGLATDTQYF	TGTGCCACCGATTCGGGACTAGCTACTGATACGCAGTATTTT
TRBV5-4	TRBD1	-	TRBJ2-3	CASSLIGRTGGSTDTQYF	TGTGCCAGCAGCTTGATTGGCAGGACAGGGGGTAGCACAGATACGCAGTATTTT
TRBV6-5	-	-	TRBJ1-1	CASSQNRMNTEAFF	TGTGCCAGCAGTCAAAACAGGATGAACACTGAAGCTTTCTTT
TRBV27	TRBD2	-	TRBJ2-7	CASSLDRTSGYEQYF	TGTGCCAGCAGTTTAGACCGGACTAGCGGCTACGAGCAGTACTTC
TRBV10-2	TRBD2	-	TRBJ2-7	CASSELAGLYEQYF	TGCGCCAGCAGTGAACTAGCGGGGCTTTACGAGCAGTACTTC